This entry lists 27 T cell receptor beta chains sequenced from one sample in a study of shared clonotypes between healthy human individuals. Profiled with immunoSEQ multiplex PCR; TCRdb holds only in-frame clones, not every one. The sample lists approximately 500,000 clones; 60% to 80% were seen once. The sample comprised PBMCs. These TCRs come from a woman aged 35 to 49 in good health. Some clones in this sample may be carry-over from other donors' samples.

V is TRBV5-1 and J is TRBJ2-5, with a tentative D call TRBD2 (6 bases). This CDR3 spans 14 amino acids. Germline CDR1 reads SGHRS; CDR2 reads YFSETQ. Trimming cost V 7 bases and J 5 bases, with 18 bases left between them. As DNA, the CDR3 is TGCGCCAGCCGTCGGCTGGGCGGGAAGGAGACCCAGTACTTC. This translates into CASRRLGGKETQYF. The variable domain in full, completed from reference TRBV5-1 and TRBJ2-5, reads KAGVTQTPRYLIKTRGQQVTLSCSPISGHRSVSWYQQTPGQGLQFLFEYFSETQRNKGNFPGRFSGRQFSNSRSEMNVSTLELGDSALYLCASRRLGGKETQYFGPGTRLLVL.

With respect to this clone: A read error may account for a junction end that differs from germline. This CDR3 is also generated by other DNA sequences in the sample. The CDR3 sequence is CASSLGGSHEQYF. The CDR3 coding sequence is TGTGCCAGCAGCTTGGGGGGCTCCCACGAGCAGTACTTC. The V call is TRBV5-4, the J call TRBJ2-7; TRBD1 might be the D (5 bases). The CDR3 has 13 residues. CDR1 and CDR2 from the germline V gene are SGHNT and YYREEE (reference sequence).

This sequence joins TRBV27 and TRBJ2-1, with D perhaps TRBD2 (5 bases). This CDR3 spans 14 amino acids. CDR1 is MNHEY, CDR2 SMNVEV, per germline (reference sequence). Trimming stripped 6 bases from V and 4 bases from J, with 13 bases between. The CDR3 spells CASSERGLYNEQFF. In DNA form, the CDR3 reads TGTGCCAGCAGCGAACGAGGACTGTACAATGAGCAGTTCTTC.

The chain links TRBV6-1 to TRBJ1-2; D is unclear. V dropped 5 bases and J dropped 4 bases, with 5 bases sitting between them. The CDR3 is 11 residues long. Germline V CDR1 and CDR2: MNHNS, SASEGT. CDR3 loop: CASSPLYGYTF. The CDR3 DNA reads TGTGCCAGCAGTCCCCTCTATGGCTACACCTTC.

This rearrangement joins TRBV2 to TRBJ1-4; 8 bases agree with TRBD1. The V and J ends lost 3 bases and 8 bases, in that order; junction bases with no gene match: 8. This CDR3 is built from 15 residues. CDR1 and CDR2 from the germline V gene are SNHLY and FYNNEI. CDR3 amino acids: CASSDHRGGNEKLFF. The CDR3 DNA reads TGTGCCAGCAGTGATCACAGGGGGGGAAACGAAAAACTGTTTTTT.

Remarks on this clone: The same CDR3 is also encoded by other DNA sequences in this sample. This chain joins TRBV11-2 and TRBJ2-1; no clear D gene. Germline V gives CDR1 SGHAT, CDR2 FQNNGV. Trimming pared 5 bases from V and 4 bases from J, leaving 3 bases between. The CDR3 is made up of 11 amino acids. The CDR3 nucleotides are TGTGCCAGCAGCACGTACAATGAGCAGTTCTTC. It codes for CASSTYNEQFF.

This chain joins TRBV6-1 and TRBJ1-6, with D maybe TRBD1 (6 bases). The V end lost 0 bases, the J end lost 5 bases, and 8 bases lay between the germline ends. This CDR3 has 15 amino acids. Germline CDR1 and CDR2: MNHNS and SASEGT. The CDR3 spells CASSEARGDNSPLHF. The CDR3 nucleotides are TGTGCCAGCAGTGAAGCCAGGGGCGATAATTCACCCCTCCACTTT.

The chain employs TRBV7-9 and TRBJ1-2, with TRBD1 identical over 7 bases. Germline values: CDR1 SEHNR, CDR2 FQNEAQ (reference sequence). The V gene end was trimmed by 2 bases and the J gene end by 4 bases; junction bases not matched to a gene: 10. The CDR3 loop spans 16 amino acids. The CDR3 DNA reads as TGTGCCAGCAGCTTATCAATGGACAGGCTTTTCTATGGCTACACCTTC. Translation: CASSLSMDRLFYGYTF.

This clone was counted between two and nine times. The V call is TRBV5-1, the J call TRBJ2-2; possible D gene TRBD2, 5 bases. V lost 0 bases to trimming and J lost 6 bases, with 9 bases between them. Germline values: CDR1 SGHRS, CDR2 YFSETQ. CDR3 length: 14 amino acids. CDR3 residues: CASSLDGRAGELFF. The CDR3 DNA sequence: TGCGCCAGCAGCTTGGATGGGAGAGCCGGGGAGCTGTTTTTT.

About this clone: The junction differs from germline at one of its ends, possibly a read error. Other DNA sequences in the same sample also yield this CDR3. CDR3 DNA: TGTGCCAGCAGTTCCCACCGCACAGGGGAGCTGTTCTTT. Its protein is CASSSHRTGELFF. This chain joins TRBV27 and TRBJ2-2; 7 bases align to TRBD1. The CDR3 runs to 13 residues. CDR1 and CDR2 from the germline V gene are MNHEY and SMNVEV (reference sequence).

The chain carries TRBV2 and TRBJ1-1; D gene uncertain. The CDR3 totals 14 residues. CDR1 SNHLY and CDR2 FYNNEI come from the germline V gene. With 10 bases removed from V and 1 base from J, the gap between germline ends came to 16 bases. The CDR3 spells CANIPWTGNTEAFF. The CDR3 nucleotides are TGTGCCAACATCCCATGGACGGGGAACACTGAAGCTTTCTTT.

The chain is built from TRBV4-2 and TRBJ2-1; 13 bases align to TRBD2. The CDR3 spans 17 residues. The V gene's germline CDR1 is LGHNA and CDR2 YNFKEQ. J was trimmed by 12 bases and V by 1 base; bases with no gene match: 12. CDR3 coding DNA: TGTGCCAGCAGCCAAGCCCCCCGACTAGCGGGAGGCCGCGGGCAGTTCTTC. Protein sequence: CASSQAPRLAGGRGQFF.

The V call is TRBV18, the J call TRBJ1-5, with 9 positions matching TRBD1. V dropped 3 bases and J dropped 8; count of bases not matched to a gene: 8. The CDR3 runs to 15 residues. CDR1 is KGHSH, CDR2 LQKENI, per germline. The CDR3 loop is CASSPQGQGGEPQHF. CDR3 bases: TGTGCCAGCTCACCCCAGGGACAGGGAGGTGAGCCCCAGCATTTT. Combining the CDR3 with reference TRBV18 and TRBJ1-5 gives the whole variable domain NAGVMQNPRHLVRRRGQEARLRCSPMKGHSHVYWYRQLPEEGLKFMVYLQKENIIDESGMPKERFSAEFPKEGPSILRIQQVVRGDSAAYFCASSPQGQGGEPQHFGDGTRLSIL.

V usage is TRBV7-3 and J usage is TRBJ2-3; TRBD1 agrees at 7 bases. This CDR3 spans 13 amino acids. The germline V gene encodes CDR1 SGHTA and CDR2 FQGTGA. The J segment lost 5 bases and the V segment lost 6 bases, leaving 5 bases of the junction unmatched. The CDR3 DNA follows: TGTGCCAGCAGTACAGGGGTCCGAGATACGCAGTATTTT. This translates into CASSTGVRDTQYF.

The chain uses TRBV29-1 and TRBJ2-3, with 14 bases identical to TRBD2. Germline loops: CDR1 SQVTM, CDR2 ANQGSEA. Trimming removed 2 bases from V and 5 bases from J; junction bases left unmatched: 12. CDR3 size: 18 residues. The CDR3 nucleotides read TGCAGCGTTGAAACAGGACTAGCGGGAGGCGCAGGTATAGATACGCAGTATTTT. Its translation is CSVETGLAGGAGIDTQYF.

This CDR3 is CASSGTRNMNTEAFF. Here the CDR3 DNA reads TGTGCCAGCAGCGGGACCCGAAACATGAACACTGAAGCTTTCTTT. The chain has TRBV5-4 and TRBJ1-1; perhaps TRBD1 as D (5 bases). The CDR3 totals 15 residues. Trimming took 4 bases from V and 0 from J, leaving 13 bases between them. Germline CDR1 SGHNT, CDR2 YYREEE (reference sequence).

The chain employs TRBV28 and TRBJ2-1; 8 nucleotides align to TRBD2. The germline CDR1 and CDR2 sequences are MDHEN and SYDVKM. V shed 5 bases and J 4 bases; nucleotides not matched to a gene: 10. The CDR3 covers 16 residues. The CDR3 nucleotides read TGTGCCAGCAGTGTAGGCGGGAGGTCCGGGTACAATGAGCAGTTCTTC. Translation gives CASSVGGRSGYNEQFF.

The chain recombines TRBV28 with TRBJ2-7; maybe TRBD2 (7 bases). Germline V lookup: CDR1 MDHEN, CDR2 SYDVKM. Trimming removed 5 bases at V and 3 bases at J, with 17 bases between. CDR3 size: 15 residues. The CDR3 loop is CASSLGGPLSYEQYF. The CDR3 DNA sequence: TGTGCCAGCAGTCTGGGGGGGCCTCTTAGCTACGAGCAGTACTTC. Full variable domain (remainder filled in from reference TRBV28 and TRBJ2-7): DVKVTQSSRYLVKRTGEKVFLECVQDMDHENMFWYRQDPGLGLRLIYFSYDVKMKEKGDIPEGYSVSREKKERFSLILESASTNQTSMYLCASSLGGPLSYEQYFGPGTRLTVT.

The rearrangement links TRBV11-2 to TRBJ1-2; 7 nucleotides align to TRBD1. V lost 4 bases and J lost 9; bases outside the gene matches: 14. This CDR3 is 15 amino acids long. From germline, CDR1 is SGHAT and CDR2 FQNNGV. The DNA of the CDR3 is TGTGCCAGCAGCTCTTACAGGGGCCGCAGCTGGAGCTACACCTTC. Protein: CASSSYRGRSWSYTF. Together with reference TRBV11-2 and TRBJ1-2, the CDR3 gives the full variable domain: EAGVAQSPRYKIIEKRQSVAFWCNPISGHATLYWYQQILGQGPKLLIQFQNNGVVDDSQLPKDRFSAERLKGVDSTLKIQPAKLEDSAVYLCASSSYRGRSWSYTFGSGTRLTVV.

V gene TRBV5-1 combines with J gene TRBJ2-3; 7 bases map to TRBD1. From germline, CDR1 is SGHRS and CDR2 YFSETQ. The CDR3 runs 16 residues. Germline trimming cut 3 bases from V and 5 bases from J; bases unmatched to any gene: 12. The CDR3 region has the DNA TGCGCCAGCAGCTCGGTCGGACAGGCGAGCGTAGATACGCAGTATTTT. It translates to CASSSVGQASVDTQYF.

V is TRBV18 and J is TRBJ2-7; the match to TRBD1 covers 9 bases. The germline gives CDR1 KGHSH, CDR2 LQKENI. The V and J ends lost 4 bases and 3 bases, in that order; junction bases with no gene match: 10. The CDR3 sequence is 16 residues long. The DNA for the CDR3 is TGTGCCAGCTCACACCCGGGACAGGGATCCCTCTACGAGCAGTACTTC. Translated: CASSHPGQGSLYEQYF.

The chain employs TRBV5-1 and TRBJ2-1, with D hard to call. The CDR3 spans 13 residues. The V gene lost 3 bases and the J gene lost 10 bases, with 14 bases spanning the gap. From germline, CDR1 is SGHRS and CDR2 YFSETQ. CDR3: CASSSMPAEEQFF. The DNA for the CDR3 is TGCGCCAGCAGCTCCATGCCGGCCGAGGAGCAGTTCTTC.

This rearrangement joins TRBV7-3 to TRBJ2-3; the match to TRBD2 covers 8 bases. V trimming: 3 bases; J trimming: 3 bases; junction bases outside the gene matches: 8. Germline V gene lookup returns CDR1 SGHTA and CDR2 FQGTGA. The CDR3 is made up of 16 amino acids. CDR3 sequence reads: CASSFSGLGSTDTQYF. The CDR3 DNA reads TGTGCCAGCAGCTTCTCGGGACTAGGGAGTACAGATACGCAGTATTTT.

This clone has more than one count but fewer than ten. The chain uses TRBV28 and TRBJ2-1; TRBD2 matches at 11 bases. Germline-derived CDR1 and CDR2 are MDHEN and SYDVKM. V lost 5 bases and J lost 7; bases outside the gene matches: 7. This CDR3 is 15 amino acids long. The CDR3 reads CASSLLAGGVNEQFF. CDR3 in DNA: TGTGCCAGCAGTCTCCTAGCGGGAGGAGTAAATGAGCAGTTCTTC. Full variable domain (outside the CDR3, taken from reference TRBV28 and TRBJ2-1): DVKVTQSSRYLVKRTGEKVFLECVQDMDHENMFWYRQDPGLGLRLIYFSYDVKMKEKGDIPEGYSVSREKKERFSLILESASTNQTSMYLCASSLLAGGVNEQFFGPGTRLTVL.

V is TRBV7-8 and J is TRBJ2-5; D ambiguous. The V gene's germline CDR1 is SGHVS and CDR2 FQNEAQ. The CDR3 loop spans 13 amino acids. With 3 bases removed from V and 3 bases from J, the gap between germline ends came to 8 bases. CDR3 nucleotide sequence: TGTGCCAGCAGCTTGGGTCGGAAAGAGACCCAGTACTTC. This sequence encodes CASSLGRKETQYF.

The count of this clone is one. V is TRBV5-1 and J is TRBJ2-7; tentatively, D is TRBD1 or TRBD2 (5 bases each). Trimming removed 4 bases from V and 6 bases from J, with 17 bases in between. CDR1 SGHRS and CDR2 YFSETQ come from the germline V gene. The CDR3 length is 14 residues. The CDR3 DNA reads as TGCGCCAGCAGCGGGACGACAGCGTCGGGCGAGCAGTACTTC. Protein sequence: CASSGTTASGEQYF.

This chain uses TRBV11-2 with TRBJ2-3; 10 nucleotides align to TRBD2. Germline V gene lookup returns CDR1 SGHAT and CDR2 FQNNGV. V was pared by 5 bases and J by 1 base, with 9 bases of the junction left unmatched. The CDR3 loop spans 17 amino acids. DNA of the CDR3: TGTGCCAGCAGCGCCCGGCTAAGCGGGAGGGGCACAGATACGCAGTATTTT. Residues: CASSARLSGRGTDTQYF.